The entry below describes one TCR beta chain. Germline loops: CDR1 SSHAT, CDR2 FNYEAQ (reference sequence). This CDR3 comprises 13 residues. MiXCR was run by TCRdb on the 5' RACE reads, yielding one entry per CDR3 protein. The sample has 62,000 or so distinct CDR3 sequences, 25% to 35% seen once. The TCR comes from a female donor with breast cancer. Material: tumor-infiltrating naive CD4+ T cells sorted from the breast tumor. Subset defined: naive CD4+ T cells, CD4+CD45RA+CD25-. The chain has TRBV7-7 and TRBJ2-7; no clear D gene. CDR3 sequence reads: CASSFGLGYEQYF. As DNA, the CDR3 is TGTGCTAGCTCGTTCGGTTTGGGGTACGAGCAGTACTTC.